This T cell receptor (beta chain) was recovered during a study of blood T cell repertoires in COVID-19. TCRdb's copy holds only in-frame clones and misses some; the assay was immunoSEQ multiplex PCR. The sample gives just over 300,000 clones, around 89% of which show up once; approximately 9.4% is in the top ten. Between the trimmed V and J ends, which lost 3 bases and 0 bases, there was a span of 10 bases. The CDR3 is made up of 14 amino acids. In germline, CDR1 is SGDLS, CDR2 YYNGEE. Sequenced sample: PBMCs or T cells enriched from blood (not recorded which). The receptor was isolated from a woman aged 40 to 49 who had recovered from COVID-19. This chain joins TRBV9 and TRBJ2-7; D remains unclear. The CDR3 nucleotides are TGTGCCAGCAGCGGAGGCCTGATCTCCTACGAGCAGTACTTC. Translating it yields CASSGGLISYEQYF.